This T cell receptor (beta chain) was obtained from a study of blood T cell repertoires in COVID-19. Turning to the study itself: Acute and convalescent COVID-19 specimens originated in the United States, Italy and Spain. The analysed material was cDNA or gDNA that came from T cells, B-cell-depleted T cells, or PBMCs.

Original processing notes: By means of reference gene primer amplification, nucleated cell counts were estimated. Assay: immunoSEQ multiplex PCR; the TCRdb copy retains only in-frame clones and omits some. The DNA gave D and trimming, while V, J and clone size come from that table. Among fewer than 200,000 clones listed, around 86% were seen once. Per the germline V gene, CDR1 is KGHSH and CDR2 is LQKENI. This CDR3 contains 16 residues. V lost 1 base and J lost 0, with 10 bases in between. The Seattle patients, enrolled during active infection, were followed longitudinally. V gene TRBV18 combines with J gene TRBJ2-1; a weak D match, TRBD2 (6 bases). The sequencing input was peripheral blood. The receptor comes from a woman between 70 and 85 years old with COVID-19, enrolled during active disease. The CDR3 protein is CASSPRAGSSYNEQFF. The CDR3 bases are TGTGCCAGCTCACCACGGGCGGGAAGCTCCTACAATGAGCAGTTCTTC.